This T cell receptor (beta chain) was recovered during a study of chemoradiotherapy in HPV16-positive cancers. Turning to the study itself: A couple of HPV16-positive patients' cells yielded candidate HPV-specific clones and common motifs.

The table came from immunoSEQ multiplex PCR; TCRdb's copy has only in-frame clones and leaves some out. The table includes around 7,200 clones, 77% detected once. Samples were taken several times over chemoradiotherapy. General observations from the study: In HPV16-positive patients, HPV-responsive T-cell expansion tracked better recurrence-free survival. Non-HPV-specific T cells did not expand in tumors during treatment, whereas candidate HPV-specific clones and E7-related motifs did.

Germline CDR1 and CDR2: SEHNR and FQNEAQ (reference sequence). Trimming removed 2 bases at V and 3 bases at J, with 8 bases between. The CDR3 contains 14 residues. With regard to this clone: As yet, its antigen is unknown.

The chain is built from TRBV7-9 and TRBJ2-1; no definite D call. This material was obtained from a patient who underwent chemoradiotherapy. The source of this sequence is a human donor with HPV-associated anogenital cancer. CDR3 in DNA: TGTGCCAGCAGCTTAATGAACAGCTACAATGAGCAGTTCTTC. It codes for CASSLMNSYNEQFF.